The T cell receptor beta chain described here comes from a study of graft-versus-host responses after intestinal transplantation. Study as a whole: Transplants were multivisceral, liver-intestinal, or isolated intestinal. Following induction with anti-thymocyte globulin, all recipients were given tacrolimus and steroids for about three years. Study conclusions and caveats: An association linked early post-transplant HvG declines with peak circulating GvH clone levels. Recipient bone marrow held GvH clones, some seen earlier in ileum or blood.

On this clone itself: No antigen is known for it.

Sequencing was performed with immunoSEQ multiplex PCR; in TCRdb, only in-frame clones are kept and a portion is missing. In the table there are tens of thousands of clones, 91% of which are singletons. J lost 2 bases, V lost 1 base, and 2 bases had no gene match. The CDR3 extends over 15 amino acids. The germline gives CDR1 MGHRA, CDR2 YSYEKL. The chain employs TRBV4-1 and TRBJ2-1, with TRBD2 matching over 7 bases. The source of this sequence is a human donor who was the organ donor for an intestinal transplant. The sample was unstimulated CD8+ T cells sorted from spleen or lymph node cells, taken before transplant. The CDR3 loop reads CASSQVRGAYNEQFF. The CDR3 DNA sequence: TGCGCCAGCAGCCAAGTTCGGGGGGCCTACAATGAGCAGTTCTTC.